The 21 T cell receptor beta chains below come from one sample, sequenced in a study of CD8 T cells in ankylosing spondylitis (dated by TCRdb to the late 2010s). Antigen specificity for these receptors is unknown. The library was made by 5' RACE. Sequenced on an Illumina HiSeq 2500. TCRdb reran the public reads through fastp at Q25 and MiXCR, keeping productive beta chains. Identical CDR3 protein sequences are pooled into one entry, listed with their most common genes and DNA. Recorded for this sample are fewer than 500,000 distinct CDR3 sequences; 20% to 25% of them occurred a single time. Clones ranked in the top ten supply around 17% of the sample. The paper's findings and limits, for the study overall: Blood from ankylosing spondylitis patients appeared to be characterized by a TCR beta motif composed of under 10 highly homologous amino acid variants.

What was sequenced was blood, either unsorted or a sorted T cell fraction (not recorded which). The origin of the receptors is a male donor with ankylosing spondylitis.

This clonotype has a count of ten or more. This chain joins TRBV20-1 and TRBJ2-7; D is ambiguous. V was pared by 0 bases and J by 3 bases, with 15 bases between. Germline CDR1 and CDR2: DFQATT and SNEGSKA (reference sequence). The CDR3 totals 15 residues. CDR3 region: CSARDGRRQYYEQYF. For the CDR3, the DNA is TGCAGTGCTAGAGATGGCCGACGGCAATACTACGAGCAGTACTTC.

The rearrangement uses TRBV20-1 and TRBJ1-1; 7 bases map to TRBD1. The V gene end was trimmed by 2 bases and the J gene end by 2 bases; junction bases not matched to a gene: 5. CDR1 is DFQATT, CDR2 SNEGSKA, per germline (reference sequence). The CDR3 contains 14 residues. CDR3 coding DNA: TGCAGTGCTAGACGGACAGGAAGAAACACTGAAGCTTTCTTT. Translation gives CSARRTGRNTEAFF.

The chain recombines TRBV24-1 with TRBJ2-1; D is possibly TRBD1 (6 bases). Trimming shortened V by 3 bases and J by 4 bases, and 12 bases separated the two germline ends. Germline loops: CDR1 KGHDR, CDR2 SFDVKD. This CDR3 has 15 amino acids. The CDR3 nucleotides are TGTGCCACCAGTGATGGAGGCAGGGGATACAATGAGCAGTTCTTC. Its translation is CATSDGGRGYNEQFF.

DNA of the CDR3: TGTGCCACCAGTGATTTTCGTGGTCCCGGGACCGGGGAGCTGTTTTTT. This codes for CATSDFRGPGTGELFF. The chain has TRBV24-1 and TRBJ2-2; D unclear. The V end lost 1 base, the J end lost 5 bases, and 13 bases lay between the germline ends. The CDR3 runs to 16 residues. CDR1 KGHDR and CDR2 SFDVKD come from the germline V gene.

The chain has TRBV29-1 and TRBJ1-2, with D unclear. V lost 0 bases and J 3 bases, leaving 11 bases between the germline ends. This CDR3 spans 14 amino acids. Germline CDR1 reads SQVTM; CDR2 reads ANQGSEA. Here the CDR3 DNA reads TGCAGCGTTGAAGATCACGCGGATTACTATGGCTACACCTTC. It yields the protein CSVEDHADYYGYTF.

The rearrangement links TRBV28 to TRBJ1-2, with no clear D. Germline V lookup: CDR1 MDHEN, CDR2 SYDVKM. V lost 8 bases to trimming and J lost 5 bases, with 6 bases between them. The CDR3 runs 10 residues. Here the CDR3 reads CASANYGYTF. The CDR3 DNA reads TGTGCCAGCGCCAATTATGGCTACACCTTC.

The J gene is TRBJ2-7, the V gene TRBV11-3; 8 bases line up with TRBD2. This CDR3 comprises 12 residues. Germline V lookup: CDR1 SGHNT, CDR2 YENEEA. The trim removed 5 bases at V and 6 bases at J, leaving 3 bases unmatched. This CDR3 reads CASSRTSTEQYF. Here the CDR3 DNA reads TGTGCCAGCAGCCGGACTAGCACCGAGCAGTACTTC.

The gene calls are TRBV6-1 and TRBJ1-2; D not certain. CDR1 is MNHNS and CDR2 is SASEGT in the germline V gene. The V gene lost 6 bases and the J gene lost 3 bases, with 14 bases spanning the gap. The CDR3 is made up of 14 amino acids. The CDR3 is CASSLRGSDYGYTF. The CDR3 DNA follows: TGTGCCAGCAGCCTTCGGGGATCTGACTATGGCTACACCTTC.

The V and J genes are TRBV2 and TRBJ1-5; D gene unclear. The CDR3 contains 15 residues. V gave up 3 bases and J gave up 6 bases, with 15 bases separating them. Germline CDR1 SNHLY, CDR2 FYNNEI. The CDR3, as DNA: TGTGCCAGCAGTGATCGAAGGGAAAGGAGTCAGCCCCAGCATTTT. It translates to CASSDRRERSQPQHF.

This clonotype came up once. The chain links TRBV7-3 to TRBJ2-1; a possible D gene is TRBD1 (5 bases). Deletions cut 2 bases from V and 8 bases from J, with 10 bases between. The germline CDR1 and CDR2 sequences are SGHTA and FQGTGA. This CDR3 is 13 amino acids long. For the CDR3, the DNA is TGTGCCAGCAGCTTAGCGACAGAGTATGAGCAGTTCTTC. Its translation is CASSLATEYEQFF.

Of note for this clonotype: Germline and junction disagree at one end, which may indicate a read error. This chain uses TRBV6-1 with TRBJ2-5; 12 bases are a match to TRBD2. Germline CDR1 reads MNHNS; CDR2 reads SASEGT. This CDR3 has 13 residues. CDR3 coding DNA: TGTGCCAGCATGCTAGCGGGGGGGCAGACCCAGCACTTC. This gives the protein CASMLAGGQTQHF.

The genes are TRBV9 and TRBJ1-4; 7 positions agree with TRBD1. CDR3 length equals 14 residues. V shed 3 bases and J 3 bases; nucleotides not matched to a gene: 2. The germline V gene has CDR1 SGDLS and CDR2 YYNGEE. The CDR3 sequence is CASSAQGANEKLFF. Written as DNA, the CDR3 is TGTGCCAGCAGCGCCCAGGGGGCTAATGAAAAACTGTTTTTT. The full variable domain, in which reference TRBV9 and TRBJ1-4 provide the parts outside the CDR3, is DSGVTQTPKHLITATGQRVTLRCSPRSGDLSVYWYQQSLDQGLQFLIQYYNGEERAKGNILERFSAQQFPDLHSELNLSSLELGDSALYFCASSAQGANEKLFFGSGTQLSVL.

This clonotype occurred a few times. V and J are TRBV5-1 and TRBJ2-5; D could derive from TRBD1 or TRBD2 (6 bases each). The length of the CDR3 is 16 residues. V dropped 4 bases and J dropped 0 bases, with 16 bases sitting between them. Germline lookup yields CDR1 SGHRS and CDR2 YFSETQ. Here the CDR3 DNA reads TGCGCCAGCAGCCCCATGGGGGGCAGCGACCAAGAGACCCAGTACTTC. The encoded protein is CASSPMGGSDQETQYF.

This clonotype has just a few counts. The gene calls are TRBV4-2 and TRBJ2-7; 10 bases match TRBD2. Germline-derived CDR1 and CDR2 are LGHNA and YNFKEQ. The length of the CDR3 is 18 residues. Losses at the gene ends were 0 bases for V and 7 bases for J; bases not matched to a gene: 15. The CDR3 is CASSQDPSGSHMTGEQYF. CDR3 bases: TGTGCCAGCAGCCAAGACCCTAGCGGGAGTCATATGACGGGTGAGCAGTACTTC.

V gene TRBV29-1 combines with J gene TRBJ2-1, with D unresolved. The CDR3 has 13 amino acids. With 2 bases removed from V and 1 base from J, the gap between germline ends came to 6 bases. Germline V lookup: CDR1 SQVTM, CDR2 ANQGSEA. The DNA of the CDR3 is TGCAGCGTTGAAACAGTGTCCTACAATGAGCAGTTCTTC. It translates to CSVETVSYNEQFF.

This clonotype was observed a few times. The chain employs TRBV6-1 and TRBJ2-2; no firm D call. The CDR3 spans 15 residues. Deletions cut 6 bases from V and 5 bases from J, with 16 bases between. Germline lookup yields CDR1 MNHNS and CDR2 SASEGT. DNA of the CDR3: TGTGCCAGCAGCCCTGTGGATTCAGTAACCGGGGAGCTGTTTTTT. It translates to CASSPVDSVTGELFF.

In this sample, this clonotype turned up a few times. CDR3 nucleotide sequence: TGTGCCAGCACCGTAGCGGGAGTTTTGTCAGATACGCAGTATTTT. As protein: CASTVAGVLSDTQYF. The chain combines TRBV12-3 or TRBV12-4 with TRBJ2-3, with 9 bases identical to TRBD2. J gave up 4 bases and V 7 bases, and 9 bases lay outside the gene matches. The CDR3 has 15 amino acids.

For the CDR3, the DNA is TGCAGCGAAGTCCGGGCGAACACTGAAGCTTTCTTT. Protein product: CSEVRANTEAFF. The chain uses TRBV29-1 and TRBJ1-1; the D is unclear. Per the germline V gene, CDR1 is SQVTM and CDR2 is ANQGSEA. Trimming cost V 7 bases and J 1 base, with 10 bases left between them. The CDR3 extends over 12 amino acids.

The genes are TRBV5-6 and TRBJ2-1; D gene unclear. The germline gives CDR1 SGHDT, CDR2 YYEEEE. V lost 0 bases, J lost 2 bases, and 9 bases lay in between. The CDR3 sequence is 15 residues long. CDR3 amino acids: CASSLGTNTYNEQFF. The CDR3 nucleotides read TGTGCCAGCAGCTTGGGGACCAATACCTACAATGAGCAGTTCTTC.

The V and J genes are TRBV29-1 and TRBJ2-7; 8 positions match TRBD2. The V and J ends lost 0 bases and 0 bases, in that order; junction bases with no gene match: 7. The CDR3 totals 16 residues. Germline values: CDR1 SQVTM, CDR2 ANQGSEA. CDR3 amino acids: CSVEDRAGGHSYEQYF. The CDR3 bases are TGCAGCGTTGAAGATAGGGCGGGAGGACACTCCTACGAGCAGTACTTC.

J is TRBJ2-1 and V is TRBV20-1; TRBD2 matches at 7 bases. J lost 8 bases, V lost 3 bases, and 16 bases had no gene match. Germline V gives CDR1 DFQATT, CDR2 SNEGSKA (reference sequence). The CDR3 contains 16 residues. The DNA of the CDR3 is TGCAGTGCTAGTGGGGGGGAGCCAAACCTTTCGGATGAGCAGTTCTTC. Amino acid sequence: CSASGGEPNLSDEQFF.